This TCR beta chain was observed in a study of blood T cells in healthy people across ages. As for this clonotype: Its ends do not fully match the called genes, so a read error is possible.

The CDR3 consists of 15 residues. Germline CDR1 is SSHAT and CDR2 is FNYEAQ (reference sequence). A J-beta primer mix and a sample-barcoded 5' primer were used in a second PCR of about 7 to 12 cycles. Each single sample gave us at least 2.5 million CDR3-containing paired-end reads. Using its own MiXCR run on the 5' RACE reads, TCRdb lists one record per CDR3 protein. The repertoire holds 890,000 or so distinct CDR3 sequences, with around 62% as singletons. This sequence joins TRBV7-7 and TRBJ1-1, with 8 bases identical to TRBD1. The sequencing sample was made of blood. The receptor's source is a man aged 25-45 years in good health. CDR3 bases: TGTGCTAGCAGCGGCAGACAGGGGAGGGACACTGAAGCTTTCTTT. Its translation is CASSGRQGRDTEAFF.